This TCR beta chain was obtained from a study of T cell responses to AZD1222 COVID-19 vaccine. Of note for this clone: Antigen specificity is unknown.

Study findings and constraints: Donors were largely white British and mainly female; clonal diversity was possibly underestimated. Researchers report vaccine-associated CD4 TCRs spanning spike, with dominance at 160-218 and 743-854.

Using immunoSEQ multiplex PCR, the repertoire was profiled, and TCRdb retains in-frame clones only, with some absent. The table includes around 190,000 clones, approximately 92% detected once. Sample: peripheral blood, taken on day 0 of AZD1222 vaccination. This clonotype was sampled from an adult in good health.

The CDR3 DNA reads as TGTGCCAGCAGTAAGGACAGTAATCAGCCCCAGCATTTT. It is translated as CASSKDSNQPQHF. V usage is TRBV2 and J usage is TRBJ1-5; D might be TRBD1 (6 bases). Germline loops: CDR1 SNHLY, CDR2 FYNNEI. CDR3 length equals 13 residues. The V and J ends lost 5 bases and 4 bases respectively, with 9 bases between them.